This passage covers 20 T cell receptor beta chains from one sample sequenced in a study of cytomegalovirus exposure and HLA in healthy donors. The primer mix had 60 Vbeta and 13 Jbeta primers. Here immunoSEQ multiplex PCR was the method, and the copy in TCRdb shows in-frame clones only, minus some. Of 180,000 or so clones listed, roughly 77% were seen once; the top ten hold approximately 2.1%. The sequencing sample was made of PBMCs. The receptors stem from a woman in her twenties or thirties in good health and CMV-seronegative.

The chain employs TRBV2 and TRBJ2-7; D unclear. This CDR3 has 15 amino acids. The V end was cut by 1 base, the J end by 0 bases, with 10 bases between. Looked up from germline, CDR1 is SNHLY and CDR2 is FYNNEI. CDR3: CASSEGALNSYEQYF. In nucleotides, the CDR3 is TGTGCCAGCAGTGAAGGGGCACTCAACTCCTACGAGCAGTACTTC.

The V and J genes are TRBV6-6 and TRBJ2-1, with a weak D call TRBD1 (5 bases). This CDR3 region has 14 residues. V was clipped by 5 bases and J by 4 bases, with 12 bases between them. Germline CDR1 MNHNY, CDR2 SVGAGI (reference sequence). The CDR3 nucleotides are TGTGCCAGCAGTCTGACAGAGAAATACAATGAGCAGTTCTTC. This sequence encodes CASSLTEKYNEQFF.

The chain employs TRBV27 and TRBJ2-1, with D possibly being TRBD2 (7 bases). Trimming removed 3 bases from V and 4 bases from J, with 16 bases in between. Germline V gene data show CDR1 as MNHEY and CDR2 as SMNVEV (reference sequence). The CDR3 is 16 amino acids. In DNA form, the CDR3 reads TGTGCCAGCAGTTTGGTAGGGGGGGGGCCGTACAATGAGCAGTTCTTC. It codes for CASSLVGGGPYNEQFF.

The chain combines TRBV4-2 with TRBJ2-2; a weak D match, TRBD1 (7 bases). V gave up 4 bases and J gave up 7 bases, with 19 bases separating them. Per germline, CDR1 LGHNA and CDR2 YNFKEQ. CDR3 length: 16 residues. The CDR3 DNA reads TGTGCCAGCAGCCCTAGAGGAGGGGGCGCGGTCGGGGAGCTGTTTTTT. This gives the protein CASSPRGGGAVGELFF.

The table lists this clone with a count of one. The chain joins TRBV6-5 to TRBJ1-1, with 9 bases lining up with TRBD1. The J segment lost 5 bases and the V segment lost 7 bases, leaving 8 bases of the junction unmatched. This CDR3 has 14 amino acids. Germline loops: CDR1 MNHEY, CDR2 SVGAGI. The CDR3 nucleotides read TGTGCCAGCACTACACAGGGGGCCCGGACTGAAGCTTTCTTT. It specifies CASTTQGARTEAFF.

The chain recombines TRBV7-9 with TRBJ2-1; 11 bases are shared with TRBD1. The J segment lost 3 bases and the V segment lost 1 base, leaving 5 bases of the junction unmatched. CDR1 and CDR2 from the germline V gene are SEHNR and FQNEAQ (reference sequence). This CDR3 region has 17 residues. The CDR3 region has the DNA TGTGCCAGCAGCTTAGTCTTCGGGACAGGGGGCTACAATGAGCAGTTCTTC. Translation: CASSLVFGTGGYNEQFF.

CDR3 nucleotide sequence: TGCAGCGCCCTCGGGTACGAGCAGTACTTC. Its protein is CSALGYEQYF. This sequence joins TRBV29-1 and TRBJ2-7; unclear D gene. This CDR3 has 10 amino acids. Germline V gene data show CDR1 as SQVTM and CDR2 as ANQGSEA. The ends were cut back, 7 bases at V and 4 bases at J, with 8 bases in the middle.

The V gene is TRBV2, the J gene TRBJ1-2, with 8 bases matching TRBD1. The junction had 10 bases not matched to a gene; V was cut back by 7 bases and J by 0 bases. This CDR3 spans 16 amino acids. Germline-derived CDR1 and CDR2 are SNHLY and FYNNEI. CDR3 sequence (DNA): TGTGCCAGCACCTGGATGGGACAGGCAACTAACTATGGCTACACCTTC. It specifies CASTWMGQATNYGYTF. Drawing the rest from reference TRBV2 and TRBJ1-2, the complete variable domain is EPEVTQTPSHQVTQMGQEVILRCVPISNHLYFYWYRQILGQKVEFLVSFYNNEISEKSEIFDDQFSVERPDGSNFTLKIRSTKLEDSAMYFCASTWMGQATNYGYTFGSGTRLTVV.

This chain joins TRBV4-2 and TRBJ2-7; the D is unclear. V lost 4 bases, J lost 1 base, and 11 bases lay in between. CDR1 and CDR2 from the germline V gene are LGHNA and YNFKEQ. CDR3 length: 14 amino acids. The CDR3 coding sequence is TGTGCCAGCAGCCGGGCAGCCCAGTCCTACGAGCAGTACTTC. It specifies CASSRAAQSYEQYF.

J is TRBJ2-7 and V is TRBV5-1; 11 bases agree with TRBD1. The CDR3 totals 15 residues. Germline lookup yields CDR1 SGHRS and CDR2 YFSETQ. With V trimmed by 0 bases and J by 5 bases, 4 bases remained unmatched. CDR3 nucleotides: TGCGCCAGCAGCTTGGCAGGACAGGGGGCCCACGAGCAGTACTTC. Translated, it gives CASSLAGQGAHEQYF.

This clone was seen more than once but under ten times. This sequence joins TRBV5-6 and TRBJ1-2; tentative D call: TRBD1 (6 bases). CDR3 length: 15 residues. CDR1 and CDR2 (germline): SGHDT, YYEEEE. V lost 4 bases to trimming and J lost 7 bases, with 20 bases between them. CDR3 in DNA: TGTGCCAGCAGCCCGGCGGGGGGCAGTCCCCCTGGCTACACCTTC. This translates into CASSPAGGSPPGYTF.

This clone was counted a few times. The rearrangement joins TRBV30 to TRBJ2-7; D call uncertain. V shed 2 bases and J shed 0 bases, with 2 bases lying between them. CDR1 and CDR2 (germline): GTSNPN, SVGIG (reference sequence). The CDR3 is 11 amino acids. For the CDR3, the DNA is TGTGCCTGGAGTCTCTCCTACGAGCAGTACTTC. Residues: CAWSLSYEQYF.

The chain links TRBV7-8 to TRBJ1-5; D gene unclear. The ends were cut back, 2 bases at V and 2 bases at J, with 16 bases in the middle. The CDR3 covers 17 residues. CDR1 is SGHVS and CDR2 is FQNEAQ in the germline V gene. The CDR3 region is CASSLRSRIGGNQPQHF. The CDR3 bases are TGTGCCAGCAGCTTACGGTCTCGAATCGGTGGCAATCAGCCCCAGCATTTT.

The chain employs TRBV7-9 and TRBJ1-3; D gene unclear. This CDR3 comprises 18 residues. Trimming removed 4 bases from V and 0 bases from J, with 19 bases in between. CDR1 and CDR2 (germline): SEHNR, FQNEAQ (reference sequence). The CDR3 reads CASSSKWADDNSGNTIYF. CDR3 bases: TGTGCCAGCAGCTCCAAGTGGGCCGACGACAACTCTGGAAACACCATATATTTT. The whole variable domain, remainder taken from reference TRBV7-9 and TRBJ1-3, is DTGVSQNPRHKITKRGQNVTFRCDPISEHNRLYWYRQTLGQGPEFLTYFQNEAQLEKSRLLSDRFSAERPKGSFSTLEIQRTEQGDSAMYLCASSSKWADDNSGNTIYFGEGSWLTVV.

CDR3 protein: CASTETGRIIGGYTF. The CDR3 nucleotides read TGTGCCAGCACCGAGACAGGGAGAATAATCGGGGGCTACACCTTC. V usage is TRBV6-5 and J usage is TRBJ1-2; 7 bases map to TRBD1. The trim removed 7 bases at V and 8 bases at J, leaving 16 bases unmatched. The length of the CDR3 is 15 residues. The germline CDR1 and CDR2 sequences are MNHEY and SVGAGI.

V and J are TRBV4-1 and TRBJ2-3; D not resolved. The CDR3 spans 12 residues. CDR1 and CDR2 from the germline V gene are MGHRA and YSYEKL. V was trimmed by 5 bases and J by 4 bases, leaving 7 bases between them. The CDR3 DNA reads as TGCGCCAGCAGCATAGTATCAGATACGCAGTATTTT. As protein: CASSIVSDTQYF.

This chain connects TRBV7-6 to TRBJ1-5, with unresolved D. The CDR3 has 14 amino acids. The ends were cut back, 5 bases at V and 7 bases at J, with 15 bases in the middle. The germline gives CDR1 SGHVS, CDR2 FNYEAQ. The CDR3 DNA follows: TGTGCCAGCAGCGAGCGCGGGTTCGGCCAGCCCCAGCATTTT. It is translated as CASSERGFGQPQHF. The whole variable domain, remainder taken from reference TRBV7-6 and TRBJ1-5, is GAGVSQSPRYKVTKRGQDVALRCDPISGHVSLYWYRQALGQGPEFLTYFNYEAQQDKSGLPNDRFSAERPEGSISTLTIQRTEQRDSAMYRCASSERGFGQPQHFGDGTRLSIL.

The chain recombines TRBV10-3 with TRBJ2-7; the match to TRBD2 covers 8 bases. The CDR3 totals 12 residues. J was trimmed by 2 bases and V by 11 bases; bases with no gene match: 5. Germline V CDR1 and CDR2: ENHRY, SYGVKD. CDR3 sequence: CASRGGAYEQYF. The DNA for the CDR3 is TGTGCCTCCCGGGGGGGGGCCTACGAGCAGTACTTC.

CDR3 sequence: CASSLSGGSTGELFF. As DNA, the CDR3 is TGTGCCAGCAGCTTAAGTGGCGGCTCCACCGGGGAGCTGTTTTTT. J is TRBJ2-2 and V is TRBV7-3; D is undetermined. CDR1 is SGHTA, CDR2 FQGTGA, per germline. The CDR3 is made up of 15 amino acids. The ends were cut back, 1 base at V and 4 bases at J, with 10 bases in the middle.

The gene calls are TRBV5-5 and TRBJ1-2; possible D gene TRBD1, 5 bases. CDR3 length equals 14 residues. V was pared by 6 bases and J by 8 bases, with 20 bases between. Germline-derived CDR1 and CDR2 are SGHKS and YYEKEE (reference sequence). CDR3 nucleotide sequence: TGTGCCAGCACCACCGGGGGTGGGGTACCCGGCTACACCTTC. This sequence encodes CASTTGGGVPGYTF.